The subject of this entry is one T cell receptor (beta chain). There are 16 residues in the CDR3. CDR1 and CDR2 (germline): MNHEY, SMNVEV (reference sequence). V gave up 1 base and J gave up 5 bases; unmatched junction bases: 3. Only in-frame clones appear in the TCRdb table, and some are missing; sequencing was by immunoSEQ multiplex PCR. This sample carries about 120,000 clones, 85% of them seen once, and the ten largest clones take more than 6.5%. The sample comes from a study of blood T cell repertoires in COVID-19. The TCR comes from a man of 80 years or more with active or convalescent COVID-19. The sequenced material came from peripheral blood. This chain connects TRBV27 to TRBJ2-1, with TRBD1 matching over 12 bases. CDR3 region: CASSLWGQGADNEQFF. DNA for the CDR3: TGTGCCAGCAGTTTATGGGGACAGGGGGCGGACAATGAGCAGTTCTTC.